This TCR beta chain is from a study of shared clonotypes between healthy human individuals. TCRdb's table, derived via immunoSEQ multiplex PCR, lists solely in-frame clones and lacks some. The sample contains about 2 million clones, 85% to 95% of which appear only once. Trimming stripped 7 bases from V and 0 bases from J, with 13 bases between. Germline V gene data show CDR1 as LNHDA and CDR2 as SQIVND (reference sequence). This CDR3 comprises 15 residues. This receptor was taken from a man between 18 and 35 years old in good health. The material sequenced was naive CD4+ T cells sorted from blood. The sample's subset: CD45RA+ positively selected. V usage is TRBV19 and J usage is TRBJ1-5, with D unresolved. CDR3 nucleotides: TGTGCCAGTAAGGCAGATCCTTATAGCAATCAGCCCCAGCATTTT. Protein sequence: CASKADPYSNQPQHF.